This T cell receptor (beta chain) was documented in a study of CD8 T cells in ankylosing spondylitis. General study points: Seemingly characteristic of ankylosing spondylitis blood was a TCR beta motif consisting of about 8 highly homologous variants. From matched ankylosing spondylitis synovial fluid, disease-linked clones were reportedly recovered at significantly enriched levels.

In its sample, this clonotype was seen many times. The antigen is undetermined. Generation of TCR beta libraries employed quantitative 5'-RACE incorporating molecular barcodes. TCRdb re-derived calls from the 5' RACE reads in MiXCR, one entry per CDR3 protein. The sample yields under 250,000 distinct CDR3 sequences, 8% to 11% seen once. There are 17 residues in the CDR3. Trimming removed 1 base from V and 1 base from J; junction bases left unmatched: 8. Per germline, CDR1 LGHNA and CDR2 YNFKEQ. The sequence was collected from a male donor with ankylosing spondylitis or in good health (not recorded which). Material: blood, either unsorted or a sorted T cell fraction (not recorded which). J is TRBJ2-3 and V is TRBV4-2, with TRBD2 matching 7 bases. Here the CDR3 reads CASSQGISGLGTDTQYF. In DNA, the CDR3 is TGTGCCAGCAGCCAAGGAATTAGCGGGTTGGGCACAGATACGCAGTATTTT.